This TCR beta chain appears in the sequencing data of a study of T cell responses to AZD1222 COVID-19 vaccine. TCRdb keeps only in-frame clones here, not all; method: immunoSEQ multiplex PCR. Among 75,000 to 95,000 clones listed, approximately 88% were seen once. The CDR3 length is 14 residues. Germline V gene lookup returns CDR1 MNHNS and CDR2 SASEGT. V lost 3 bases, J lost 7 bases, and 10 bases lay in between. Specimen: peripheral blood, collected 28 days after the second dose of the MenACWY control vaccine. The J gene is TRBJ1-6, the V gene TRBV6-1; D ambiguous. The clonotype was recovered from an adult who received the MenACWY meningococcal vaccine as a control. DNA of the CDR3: TGTGCCAGCAGTGATTTGAATGAAAATTCACCCCTCCACTTT. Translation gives CASSDLNENSPLHF.